Described below is a single T cell receptor (beta chain) sequence and its context. The entry originates in a study of cytomegalovirus exposure and HLA in healthy donors. Use of 60 Vbeta and 13 Jbeta primers characterized the PCR. Some clones are missing from TCRdb's copy, which holds only in-frame ones; the method was immunoSEQ multiplex PCR. The sample totals 45,000 to 60,000 clones; its top ten clones hold 17%. The CDR3 has 16 amino acids. Germline V lookup: CDR1 LNHDA, CDR2 SQIVND (reference sequence). Trimming stripped 2 bases from V and 4 bases from J, with 15 bases between. Sample: PBMCs. The source is a male donor in good health and CMV-seronegative. The V and J genes are TRBV19 and TRBJ1-5; no firm D call. The CDR3 region has the DNA TGTGCCAGTAGTATATTCTTGAGGGCTGGAAATCAGCCCCAGCATTTT. Its protein is CASSIFLRAGNQPQHF.